This T cell receptor (beta chain) comes out of a study of siplizumab effects on memory and regulatory T cells. The CDR3 contains 16 residues. V gave up 3 bases and J gave up 7 bases, with 19 bases separating them. Germline CDR1 and CDR2: MGHRA and YSYEKL. Comments on this clone: Its antigen remains unidentified.

Overall study findings and caveats: Tregs that proliferated in siplizumab cultures did not have their suppressive function confirmed. Sequences below about 10^-5 frequency were poorly captured. As a result, only a minor fraction of alloreactive clones mapped to unstimulated subsets. The apparent diversity of naive T cells exceeded that of memory cells, and naive T cells seemed to make a major contribution to the alloresponse.

TCRdb's copy holds only in-frame clones and misses some; the assay was immunoSEQ multiplex PCR. The data contain tens of thousands of clones, more than 80% of them singletons. The source of this sequence is a human donor in good health. The V and J genes are TRBV4-1 and TRBJ1-5; a possible D gene is TRBD1 (5 bases). The sequencing input was CD8+ T cells sorted from blood. CDR3 bases: TGCGCCAGCAGCCAGGGGGTCTTTGGGTTGGAACAGCCCCAGCATTTT. This encodes CASSQGVFGLEQPQHF.